Below, 26 T cell receptor beta chains from the same sample are listed, as sequenced in a study of glioma-infiltrating T cells. TCR alpha and beta CDR3 regions were amplified from RNA using iRepertoire nested multiplex PCR. TCRdb called the multiplex PCR reads again in MiXCR, with one record for every CDR3 protein. The sample lists tens of thousands of distinct CDR3 sequences, roughly 40% occurring once. Specimen: glioma tissue, nonneoplastic brain tissue, or PBMCs (not recorded which). These receptors were obtained from a human donor with low-grade glioma or glioblastoma, undergoing nonglioma brain surgery, or in good health (not recorded which).

Comment on this clonotype: At one end, the junction sequence differs from germline, possibly due to a read error. V usage is TRBV4-1 and J usage is TRBJ2-1; TRBD2 agrees at 11 bases. Germline V lookup: CDR1 MGHRA, CDR2 YSYEKL. There are 17 residues in the CDR3. CDR3 sequence: CASSEIAGGSSYNEQFF. As DNA, the CDR3 is TGTGCCAGCAGTGAGATAGCGGGGGGGAGCTCCTACAATGAGCAGTTCTTC.

This clonotype was observed many times. This chain uses TRBV6-1 with TRBJ2-7; 11 bases agree with TRBD2. This CDR3 is 14 amino acids long. Trimming removed 5 bases from V and 2 bases from J; junction bases left unmatched: 2. From germline, CDR1 is MNHNS and CDR2 SASEGT. CDR3 in DNA: TGTGCCAGCAGTCTAGCGGGGGGAACCTACGAGCAGTACTTC. It encodes CASSLAGGTYEQYF.

This clonotype was picked up many times. The chain links TRBV27 to TRBJ2-4; weak D call: TRBD1 (6 bases). CDR1 and CDR2 from the germline V gene are MNHEY and SMNVEV (reference sequence). V lost 1 base, J lost 7 bases, and 8 bases lay in between. The CDR3 covers 13 residues. The CDR3 region is CASSLFQGNIQYF. For the CDR3, the DNA is TGTGCCAGCAGTTTATTCCAGGGGAACATTCAGTACTTC.

The table lists this clonotype with many counts. V usage is TRBV3-1 and J usage is TRBJ2-1; 7 positions match TRBD2. This CDR3 spans 17 amino acids. J lost 2 bases, V lost 4 bases, and 11 bases had no gene match. Germline-derived CDR1 and CDR2 are LGHDT and YNNKEL (reference sequence). DNA of the CDR3: TGTGCCAGCAGCCCCAGGGTAGCGGGCAAAGCCTACAATGAGCAGTTCTTC. It is translated as CASSPRVAGKAYNEQFF.

The table lists this clonotype with many counts. The chain links TRBV5-6 to TRBJ1-6; no clear D gene. Between the trimmed V and J ends, which lost 1 base and 10 bases, there was a span of 9 bases. The CDR3 length is 13 residues. CDR1 is SGHDT, CDR2 YYEEEE, per germline. CDR3 coding DNA: TGTGCCAGCAGCTTGCTGTCTGGATCACCCCTCCACTTT. This encodes CASSLLSGSPLHF.

Relative to its sample, this clonotype is medium-sized. This chain links TRBV28 with TRBJ1-1; D possibly corresponds to TRBD1 (5 bases). Germline CDR1 and CDR2: MDHEN and SYDVKM. This CDR3 spans 12 amino acids. Trimming left V 9 bases short and J 4 bases short, with 12 bases between. In DNA form, the CDR3 reads TGTGCCAGTACTGAGGGGAGCACTGAAGCTTTCTTT. It translates to CASTEGSTEAFF.

For this clonotype: It may be a read error: a sequence one base away is much more abundant. The rearrangement joins TRBV5-1 to TRBJ2-1, with 11 bases fitting TRBD2. CDR1 and CDR2 from the germline V gene are SGHRS and YFSETQ. The CDR3 consists of 15 residues. The CDR3 bases are TGCGCCAGCACCCGTAGCGGGGGGGACTACAATGGGCAGTTCTTC. It encodes CASTRSGGDYNGQFF.

This clonotype was recorded many times. The chain joins TRBV29-1 to TRBJ1-5; D remains unclear. Germline-derived CDR1 and CDR2 are SQVTM and ANQGSEA. V was shortened by 1 base and J by 5 bases, with 9 bases between the two germline ends. CDR3 size: 13 residues. The CDR3 loop is CSVEVGRDQPQHF. CDR3 DNA sequence: TGCAGCGTTGAAGTTGGGAGGGATCAGCCCCAGCATTTT.

This clonotype turned up a few times. At one end the junction does not follow the germline gene, possibly because of a read error. The chain carries TRBV24-1 and TRBJ2-3; D is perhaps TRBD1 (5 bases). CDR1 and CDR2 from the germline V gene are KGHDR and SFDVKD. The CDR3 runs 13 residues. In DNA, the CDR3 is TGTGCCATCAGTGACCGACAGACAGATACGCAGTATTTT. It specifies CAISDRQTDTQYF.

This clonotype has a count of ten or more. This rearrangement joins TRBV20-1 to TRBJ2-5; TRBD2 matches 9 bases. Unmatched junction bases numbered 8, after V lost 1 base and J lost 5 bases. This CDR3 is built from 15 residues. Germline CDR1 DFQATT, CDR2 SNEGSKA (reference sequence). This CDR3 is CSARATSGPPETQYF. Here the CDR3 DNA reads TGCAGTGCTAGAGCGACTAGCGGACCCCCGGAGACCCAGTACTTC.

This clonotype showed up many times. The chain couples TRBV10-3 to TRBJ2-1; D remains unclear. V was trimmed by 6 bases and J by 4 bases, leaving 4 bases between them. Germline V gene lookup returns CDR1 ENHRY and CDR2 SYGVKD. This CDR3 region has 11 residues. The CDR3: CAIRDYNEQFF. CDR3 sequence (DNA): TGTGCCATCAGAGATTACAATGAGCAGTTCTTC.

This clonotype was seen repeatedly, ten times or more. The J gene is TRBJ1-2, the V gene TRBV5-1; D remains ambiguous. Trimming removed 2 bases at V and 4 bases at J, with 12 bases between. The CDR3 consists of 14 residues. Germline loops: CDR1 SGHRS, CDR2 YFSETQ. CDR3 in amino acids: CASSLGNIIYGYTF. DNA of the CDR3: TGCGCCAGCAGCTTAGGGAACATTATCTATGGCTACACCTTC.

A word on this clonotype: Lacking the conserved final phenylalanine or tryptophan, this CDR3 likely reflects a read error. The V and J genes are TRBV10-3 and TRBJ1-1, with 7 bases matching TRBD1. CDR1 and CDR2 from the germline V gene are ENHRY and SYGVKD. The CDR3 runs 14 residues. CDR3 DNA sequence: TGTGCCATCAGTGTGCAGGGGGGGAACACTGAGGCTTTCCTT. Encoded protein: CAISVQGGNTEAFL.

This clonotype came up many times. The chain links TRBV5-1 to TRBJ2-1; D uncertain. CDR1 is SGHRS and CDR2 is YFSETQ in the germline V gene. The ends were cut back, 1 base at V and 7 bases at J, with 6 bases in the middle. There are 12 residues in the CDR3. The CDR3 spells CASSLYRNEQFF. CDR3 in DNA: TGCGCCAGCAGCTTGTATAGGAATGAGCAGTTCTTC.

This clonotype was found many times. The genes are TRBV12-3 or TRBV12-4 and TRBJ2-1; D perhaps matches TRBD2 (6 bases). Trimming cost V 6 bases and J 3 bases, with 12 bases left between them. The CDR3 is 14 amino acids. Written as DNA, the CDR3 is TGTGCCAGCAGGCAAGCGGGTAGCTACAATGAGCAGTTCTTC. Protein: CASRQAGSYNEQFF.

This clonotype was observed at least ten times. J is TRBJ2-5 and V is TRBV19; TRBD1 aligns across 9 bases. Germline assignment: CDR1 LNHDA and CDR2 SQIVND (reference sequence). J was trimmed by 1 base and V by 4 bases; bases with no gene match: 1. The CDR3 length is 14 residues. In DNA form, the CDR3 reads TGTGCCAGTAGTAAGGGACAGGGCCAAGAGACCCAGTACTTC. Translated, it gives CASSKGQGQETQYF.

In this sample, this clonotype turned up many times. The V call is TRBV4-3, the J call TRBJ1-3; D gene unclear. Germline CDR1 reads LGHNA; CDR2 reads YSLEER. CDR3 size: 16 residues. V was clipped by 0 bases and J by 4 bases, with 13 bases between them. DNA of the CDR3: TGCGCCAGCAGCCAAGATCGGTCGGGGATCGGAAACACCATATATTTT. It codes for CASSQDRSGIGNTIYF.

The rearrangement links TRBV15 to TRBJ2-3; D is undetermined. The V end lost 2 bases, the J end lost 2 bases, and 8 bases lay between the germline ends. The CDR3 is 14 residues long. The germline V gene encodes CDR1 LNHNV and CDR2 YYDKDF (reference sequence). CDR3 DNA: TGTGCCACCAGCAGAAGTGGGATCACAGATACGCAGTATTTT. Its translation: CATSRSGITDTQYF.

This clonotype was counted many times. The chain employs TRBV2 and TRBJ1-2, with D unresolved. The CDR3 loop spans 15 amino acids. V was clipped by 8 bases and J by 3 bases, with 19 bases between them. Germline CDR1 and CDR2: SNHLY and FYNNEI. The CDR3 spells CASEGALSPYYGYTF. The CDR3 bases are TGTGCCAGCGAAGGAGCCCTTTCTCCATACTATGGCTACACCTTC.

Only one count was recorded for this clonotype. The J gene is TRBJ2-2, the V gene TRBV7-9, with a tentative D call TRBD2 (7 bases). The germline V and J ends were trimmed by 5 bases and 6 bases, with 13 bases remaining between them. This CDR3 is built from 14 residues. Germline CDR1 SEHNR, CDR2 FQNEAQ (reference sequence). CDR3 bases: TGTGCCAGCAGCCCAAGGGGGGGTGCCGGGGAGCTGTTTTTT. The encoded protein is CASSPRGGAGELFF.

A few counts support this clonotype. The chain couples TRBV29-1 to TRBJ2-5; 7 nucleotides agree with TRBD1. Unmatched junction bases numbered 5, after V lost 6 bases and J lost 1 base. This CDR3 contains 13 residues. Germline CDR1 reads SQVTM; CDR2 reads ANQGSEA. CDR3 in DNA: TGCAGCGTGCCTACAGGGGCCCAAGAGACCCAGTACTTC. It translates to CSVPTGAQETQYF.

The table lists this clonotype with many counts. Germline is not matched at one junction end, which may reflect a read error. The genes are TRBV2 and TRBJ2-2; TRBD2 matches 8 bases. Germline V gives CDR1 SNHLY, CDR2 FYNNEI. This CDR3 has 16 residues. The CDR3 nucleotides are TGTGCCAGCACACCCGGACTAGCAATGAACCCCGGGGAGCTGTTTTTT. It is translated as CASTPGLAMNPGELFF.

About this clonotype itself: This sequence may be a read error, since a much larger clone differs from it by one base. V is TRBV29-1 and J is TRBJ1-5; D is unresolved. The CDR3 contains 14 residues. The germline CDR1 and CDR2 sequences are SQVTM and ANQGSEA. Trimming cost V 7 bases and J 3 bases, with 16 bases left between them. CDR3 in amino acids: CSAQNRTPNQPQHF. The CDR3 DNA follows: TGCAGCGCTCAAAACCGGACCCCCAATCAGCCCCAGCATTTT.

This clonotype has at least ten counts. The chain is built from TRBV20-1 and TRBJ2-7; TRBD2 might be the D (5 bases). Germline-derived CDR1 and CDR2 are DFQATT and SNEGSKA (reference sequence). The CDR3 is 13 residues long. V gave up 5 bases and J gave up 6 bases, with 17 bases separating them. This chain's CDR3 is CSAVRDPLGEQYF. The CDR3 DNA follows: TGCAGTGCTGTCCGGGATCCCTTGGGCGAGCAGTACTTC.

The chain combines TRBV5-1 with TRBJ2-2; D is uncertain. The CDR3 has 14 amino acids. V lost 7 bases and J 4 bases, leaving 14 bases between the germline ends. The germline V gene has CDR1 SGHRS and CDR2 YFSETQ. CDR3 coding DNA: TGCGCCAGCTTGGATACTCAAGGCACCGGGGAGCTGTTTTTT. Amino acids: CASLDTQGTGELFF. The full variable domain, its missing parts supplied by reference TRBV5-1 and TRBJ2-2, is KAGVTQTPRYLIKTRGQQVTLSCSPISGHRSVSWYQQTPGQGLQFLFEYFSETQRNKGNFPGRFSGRQFSNSRSEMNVSTLELGDSALYLCASLDTQGTGELFFGEGSRLTVL.

This clonotype was observed at least ten times. This sequence joins TRBV28 and TRBJ2-4, with 7 bases fitting TRBD1. The V segment lost 6 bases and the J segment 1 base; nucleotides outside the gene matches: 9. The length of the CDR3 is 16 residues. Germline V lookup: CDR1 MDHEN, CDR2 SYDVKM. The CDR3: CASSPGGAGAKNIQYF. The CDR3 DNA reads TGTGCCAGCAGCCCAGGGGGAGCTGGGGCCAAAAACATTCAGTACTTC.